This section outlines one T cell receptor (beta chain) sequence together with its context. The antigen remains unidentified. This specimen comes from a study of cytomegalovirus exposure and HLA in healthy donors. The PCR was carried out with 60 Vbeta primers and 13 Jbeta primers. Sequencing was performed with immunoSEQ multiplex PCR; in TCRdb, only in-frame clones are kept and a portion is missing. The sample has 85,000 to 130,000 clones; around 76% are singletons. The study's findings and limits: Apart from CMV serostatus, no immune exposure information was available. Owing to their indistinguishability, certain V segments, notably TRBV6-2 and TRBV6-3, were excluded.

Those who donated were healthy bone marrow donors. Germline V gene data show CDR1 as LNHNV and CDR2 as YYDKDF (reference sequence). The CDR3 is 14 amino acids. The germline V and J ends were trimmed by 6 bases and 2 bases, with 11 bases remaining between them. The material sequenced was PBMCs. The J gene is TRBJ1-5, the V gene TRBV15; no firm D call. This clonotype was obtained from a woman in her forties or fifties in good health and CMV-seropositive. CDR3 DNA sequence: TGTGCCACCAGACAGAGCCTCGGCAATCAGCCCCAGCATTTT. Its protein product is CATRQSLGNQPQHF.